This paragraph reports one T cell receptor (beta chain). CDR1 SGDLS and CDR2 YYNGEE come from the germline V gene. The CDR3 spans 15 residues. The V and J ends lost 0 bases and 4 bases respectively, with 11 bases between them. Sequencing used immunoSEQ multiplex PCR; TCRdb keeps in-frame clones, though not all of them. The sample consists of a few hundred thousand clones, roughly 89% of them appearing once. Cohorts were determined from participant-reported clinical history. This specimen comes from a study of blood T cell repertoires in COVID-19. At the level of the study: In each case, the material was cDNA or gDNA derived from T cells, B-cell-depleted T cells, or PBMCs.

The sample comprised PBMCs or T cells enriched from blood (not recorded which). This sequence was found in a woman aged 18-29 years with acute COVID-19. The gene calls are TRBV9 and TRBJ1-5, with unresolved D. In DNA, the CDR3 is TGTGCCAGCAGCGTAGACTATGGCCCTAATCAGCCCCAGCATTTT. Encoded protein: CASSVDYGPNQPQHF.